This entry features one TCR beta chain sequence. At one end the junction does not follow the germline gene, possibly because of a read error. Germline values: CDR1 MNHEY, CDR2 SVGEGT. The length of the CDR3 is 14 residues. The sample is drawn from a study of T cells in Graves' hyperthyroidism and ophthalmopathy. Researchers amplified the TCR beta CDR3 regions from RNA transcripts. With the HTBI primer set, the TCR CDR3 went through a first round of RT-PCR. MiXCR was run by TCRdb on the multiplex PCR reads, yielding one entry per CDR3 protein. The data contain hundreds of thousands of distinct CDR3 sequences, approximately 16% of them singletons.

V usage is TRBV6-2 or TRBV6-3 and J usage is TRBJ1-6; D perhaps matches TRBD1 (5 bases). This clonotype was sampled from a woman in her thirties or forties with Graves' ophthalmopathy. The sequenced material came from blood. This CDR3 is CVSSELGRGSPLHF. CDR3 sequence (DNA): TGTGTCAGCAGCGAGTTAGGGAGGGGTTCACCCCTCCACTTT.